This TCR beta chain appears in the sequencing data of a study of blood T cell repertoires in COVID-19. The overall study: Both acute and convalescent COVID-19 samples were obtained from the United States, Italy and Spain. In each case, the material was cDNA or gDNA derived from T cells, B-cell-depleted T cells, or PBMCs.

This CDR3 comprises 13 residues. Trimming pared 4 bases from V and 8 bases from J, leaving 12 bases between. Germline CDR1 reads SGHTA; CDR2 reads FQGNSA. Method: immunoSEQ multiplex PCR; TCRdb's copy keeps in-frame clones and lacks some. The sample records some 99,000 clones, about 90% being singletons. The chain carries TRBV7-2 and TRBJ2-1; D uncertain. The sequencing input was peripheral blood. The source is a human donor in a cohort sampled during active COVID-19. CDR3 loop: CASSSYKRDEQFF. CDR3 DNA: TGTGCCAGCAGCTCGTATAAGCGCGATGAGCAGTTCTTC.